The entry below describes one T cell receptor beta chain. This sample is drawn from a study of blood T cell repertoires in COVID-19. In the study overall: Sites across the United States, Italy and Spain contributed samples from acute and convalescent COVID-19. Sample material is recorded as cDNA or gDNA derived from T cells, B-cell-depleted T cells, or PBMCs.

Original data processing: Cell counts per sample came from amplifying reference gene primers. Sequencing was performed with immunoSEQ multiplex PCR; in TCRdb, only in-frame clones are kept and a portion is missing. V and J calls and clone size are given by that table; D and trimming were obtained from the DNA. The sample lists about 180,000 clones, over 75% occurring once. The CDR3 loop spans 13 amino acids. Trimming removed 4 bases from V and 1 base from J, with 9 bases in between. CDR1 SGHRS and CDR2 YFSETQ come from the germline V gene. The TCR sequence derives from a human donor with active or convalescent COVID-19. The donor label of this sample is uncertain. The sequenced sample was peripheral blood. This chain links TRBV5-1 with TRBJ2-7; D is unresolved. This CDR3 reads CASSLDTSYEQYF. The CDR3 bases are TGCGCCAGCAGCCTTGACACTTCCTACGAGCAGTACTTC.